A selection of T cell receptor beta chains follows, all from one sample in a study of cytomegalovirus exposure and HLA in healthy donors. Only in-frame clones appear in the TCRdb table, and some are missing; sequencing was by immunoSEQ multiplex PCR. The sample yields about 130,000 clones, roughly 10% seen once. Sequenced material: PBMCs. These receptors were collected from a woman younger than 35 in good health and CMV-seropositive. Both conserved end residues are part of each CDR3. D genes are given only for firm matches. Part of the rows lack a size; the others show once, few, many or a class for expanded clones.

v_call: TRBV6-1; j_call: TRBJ1-5; d_call: TRBD1; clone_size: .; cdr3_aa: CASRGGQANNQPQHF; cdr3_nt: TGTGCCAGCAGGGGGGGACAGGCGAACAATCAGCCCCAGCATTTT
v_call: TRBV5-1; j_call: TRBJ2-7; d_call: .; clone_size: .; cdr3_aa: CVSSLSDSGSYEQYF; cdr3_nt: TGCGTCAGCAGCTTGTCCGATTCCGGGAGCTACGAGCAGTACTTC
v_call: TRBV29-1; j_call: TRBJ1-1; d_call: TRBD1; clone_size: few; cdr3_aa: CSVRGQGVSNTEAFF; cdr3_nt: TGCAGCGTGAGGGGACAGGGGGTATCGAACACTGAAGCTTTCTTT
v_call: TRBV27; j_call: TRBJ1-2; d_call: .; clone_size: .; cdr3_aa: CASSSDSYYGYTF; cdr3_nt: TGTGCCAGCAGTTCTGACAGTTACTATGGCTACACCTTC
v_call: TRBV6-4; j_call: TRBJ2-2; d_call: .; clone_size: .; cdr3_aa: CASSVIEDGELFF; cdr3_nt: TGTGCCAGCAGTGTTATAGAGGACGGGGAGCTGTTTTTT
v_call: TRBV25-1; j_call: TRBJ2-7; d_call: TRBD1; clone_size: few; cdr3_aa: CAKEIIQGVNYEQYF; cdr3_nt: TGTGCCAAAGAAATAATACAGGGGGTGAACTACGAGCAGTACTTC
v_call: TRBV5-8; j_call: TRBJ1-5; d_call: TRBD1; clone_size: few; cdr3_aa: CASSREDGGTGLNQPQHF; cdr3_nt: TGTGCCAGCAGCCGGGAAGACGGAGGGACAGGGCTAAATCAGCCCCAGCATTTT
v_call: TRBV28; j_call: TRBJ2-3; d_call: TRBD1; clone_size: .; cdr3_aa: CASMIFQGASTDTQYF; cdr3_nt: TGTGCCAGCATGATTTTTCAGGGGGCGAGCACAGATACGCAGTATTTT
v_call: TRBV5-1; j_call: TRBJ1-2; d_call: .; clone_size: few; cdr3_aa: CASTPGDSYGYTF; cdr3_nt: TGCGCCAGCACCCCCGGGGATAGCTATGGCTACACCTTC
v_call: TRBV30; j_call: TRBJ2-1; d_call: .; clone_size: few; cdr3_aa: CAWSGGQNEQFF; cdr3_nt: TGTGCCTGGAGCGGGGGGCAGAATGAGCAGTTCTTC